This T cell receptor (beta chain) is from a study of shared clonotypes between healthy human individuals. Findings and caveats of the study: A small donor pool kept down the genetic and exposure-history diversity that was represented.

Profiled with immunoSEQ multiplex PCR; TCRdb holds only in-frame clones, not every one. The data contain 1.5 million to 2.5 million clones, around 96% of them singletons. To note about this clone: What it binds is not known.

Selected positively for CCR7 and CD45RO-negative, naive CD8 cells excluded terminally differentiated effector memory CD45RA+ cells. Donors comprised healthy HIV-negative adults lacking recent acute infections or vaccinations. The sample consisted of naive CD8+ T cells sorted from blood. The origin of this receptor is a man aged 18 to 29 in good health.

The DNA of the CDR3 is TGTGCCAGCAGCACCCGGGGACTAGCGGGAGGTGGTCCAAGCACAGATACGCAGTATTTT. It translates to CASSTRGLAGGGPSTDTQYF. The chain combines TRBV13 with TRBJ2-3, with TRBD2 matching over 15 bases. The CDR3 consists of 20 residues. Trimming took 5 bases from V and 0 from J; bases not matched to a gene: 12. In germline, CDR1 is PRHDT, CDR2 FYEKMQ (reference sequence).